The present TCR beta chain was sequenced within a study of blood T cell repertoires in COVID-19. The overall study: Acute and convalescent COVID-19 specimens originated in the United States, Italy and Spain. In each case, the material was cDNA or gDNA derived from T cells, B-cell-depleted T cells, or PBMCs.

This CDR3 is built from 14 residues. CDR1 and CDR2 (germline): MNHNS, SASEGT. V lost 3 bases, J lost 3 bases, and 9 bases lay in between. Original handling: How many nucleated cells were present was estimated from reference gene primer amplification. The table came from immunoSEQ multiplex PCR; TCRdb's copy has only in-frame clones and leaves some out. Clonal size and the V and J genes are those of that table, whereas D and trimming came from the DNA. The table has about 170,000 clones, 85% to 95% seen once. V gene TRBV6-1 combines with J gene TRBJ2-1, with D uncertain. Sequenced material: peripheral blood. The TCR sequence derives from a woman aged 50 to 60 with acute or convalescent COVID-19. DNA for the CDR3: TGTGCCAGCAGTGAGAGTTCCCTCTACAATGAGCAGTTCTTC. Its translation: CASSESSLYNEQFF.